The rows below give T cell receptor beta chains drawn from one sample of a study of regulatory T cells in long-lasting Graves disease. A single record per CDR3 protein comes from TCRdb applying MiXCR to the multiplex PCR reads. The sample has 350,000 to 550,000 distinct CDR3 sequences, roughly 15% seen once. These records were also assigned to another study, of T cells in Graves' hyperthyroidism and ophthalmopathy.

The sequenced sample was peripheral blood mononuclear cells (PBMCs), obtained at new diagnosis, from a patient treated with antithyroid drugs. These receptors all stem from a woman between 45 and 65 years old with Graves disease. The CDR3 runs from the conserved cysteine through the conserved F or W. Fields, in order: V gene, clone size, J gene, D gene, CDR3 DNA, CDR3 protein. A D gene is named only where the DNA matches it firmly. Not every row has a clone size; where given, it reads once, few, many or a size class.

TRBV3-1	NA	TRBJ2-2	NA	TGTGCCAGCAGCCAAGATATCGGGGAGCTGTTTTTT	CASSQDIGELFF
TRBV28	many	TRBJ1-2	NA	TGTGCCAGCAGTCTCCAGCCTGGGGGTGGCTACACCTTC	CASSLQPGGGYTF
TRBV13	many	TRBJ2-2	NA	TGTGCCAGCAGCTTAGGAGGGTCCGGGGAGCTGTTTTTT	CASSLGGSGELFF
TRBV4-1	NA	TRBJ2-3	NA	TGCGCCAGCAGCCTACCTCGTGCTAGCACAGATACGCAGTATTTT	CASSLPRASTDTQYF
TRBV3-1	many	TRBJ2-1	TRBD2	TGTGCCAGCAGCCAAGGGACCGGACTAGCGGGAGTGAATGAGCAGTTCTTC	CASSQGTGLAGVNEQFF
TRBV28	many	TRBJ2-2	NA	TGTGCCAGCAGCCCCACCCGTTGGGCGGGAATCACCGGGGAGCTGTTTTTT	CASSPTRWAGITGELFF
TRBV5-6	few	TRBJ2-2	NA	TGTGCCAGCAGCTTTTCAGGGCAATCGATCACCGGGGAGCTGTTTTTT	CASSFSGQSITGELFF
TRBV20-1	few	TRBJ2-4	TRBD2	TGCAGTGCTAGCCCCTTCGGGACTAGCGGGATTGACATTCAGTACTTC	CSASPFGTSGIDIQYF
TRBV10-3	many	TRBJ2-7	TRBD1	TGTGCCATCCTGGGACAGGGAGGGAACGAGCAGTACTTC	CAILGQGGNEQYF
TRBV5-1	many	TRBJ2-1	TRBD1	TGCGCCAGCAGCCACGGACCGGGACAGGGGAGAAGTGAGCAGTTCTTC	CASSHGPGQGRSEQFF
TRBV12-3/TRBV12-4	NA	TRBJ2-1	TRBD2	TGTGCCAGCAGTCCCACGCTAGCGGGAGTTGACCGACGGAACAATGAGCAGTTCTTC	CASSPTLAGVDRRNNEQFF
TRBV14	NA	TRBJ2-1	NA	TGTGCCAGCAGCCAAGCAGGACTACCGCCATACAATGAGCAGTTCTTC	CASSQAGLPPYNEQFF
TRBV7-8	many	TRBJ2-7	NA	TGTGCCAGCAGCTTTGAGGGGTCTACCTACGAGCAGTACTTC	CASSFEGSTYEQYF
TRBV5-4	NA	TRBJ2-1	NA	TGTGCCAGCAGCTTGGCAGGGCACCAAGGACACAATGAGCAGTTCTTC	CASSLAGHQGHNEQFF
TRBV3-1	NA	TRBJ2-1	TRBD1	TGTGCCAGCAGCCACGTCGGGACAGCCGGAGACAATGATCAGTTCTTC	CASSHVGTAGDNDQFF
TRBV5-5	many	TRBJ1-4	NA	TGTGCCAGCAGCTTGGCCCCCCGTCCGTCGGGGGCTGGAAAACTGTTTTTT	CASSLAPRPSGAGKLFF
TRBV11-2	NA	TRBJ2-7	TRBD1	TGTGCCAGCAGCAACACAGGGGCTCCCTCCTACGAGCAGTACTTC	CASSNTGAPSYEQYF
TRBV5-1	NA	TRBJ2-3	TRBD2	TGCGCCAGCGGGGGGGGACTAGCGGAGATTACAGATACGCAGTATTTT	CASGGGLAEITDTQYF
TRBV28	many	TRBJ1-2	NA	NA	CASSSSGQDPMNGYTF
TRBV7-2	NA	TRBJ2-7	NA	TGTGCCAGCAGCTTCCGTGACGGACCCTACGGGCAGTACTTC	CASSFRDGPYGQYF
TRBV30	few	TRBJ1-3	NA	TGTGCCTGGAGTCTGCAACTCCCCCCTGGAAACACCATATATTTT	CAWSLQLPPGNTIYF
TRBV6-5	few	TRBJ2-6	NA	TGTGCCAGCAGTTACGGGGGCGAAATGGTTCGTGGGGCCAACGTCCTGACTTTC	CASSYGGEMVRGANVLTF
TRBV5-1	NA	TRBJ2-1	TRBD1	TGCGCCAGCAGCTTGGGGACAGGGTACGGGCCCTACAATGAGCAGCTCTTC	CASSLGTGYGPYNEQLF
TRBV27	few	TRBJ2-2	NA	TGTGCCAGCAGTTTAGCCGGGACCCAGAACACCGGGGAGCTGTTTTTT	CASSLAGTQNTGELFF
TRBV3-1	NA	TRBJ2-3	NA	TGTGCCAGCAGCCAAGTGACCTCCACAGATACGCAGTATTTT	CASSQVTSTDTQYF
TRBV28	many	TRBJ1-4	NA	TGTGCCAGCAGTTTTTTTACAGGGACGACTGAAAAACTGTTTTTT	CASSFFTGTTEKLFF
TRBV30	few	TRBJ2-7	TRBD1	TGTGCCTGGAGTCTATGGCCATACAGGGGAACCTACGAGCAGTACTTC	CAWSLWPYRGTYEQYF
TRBV6-1	many	TRBJ2-1	TRBD2	TGTGCCAGCAGTCCGGGACTAGCGGACTACAATGAGCAGTTCTTC	CASSPGLADYNEQFF
TRBV6-5	NA	TRBJ2-5	NA	TGTGCCAGCAGTTACTCGGTCTCAGTCCAAGAGACCCAGTACTTC	CASSYSVSVQETQYF
TRBV12-5	NA	TRBJ2-1	TRBD2	TGTGCTAGTGGTTTGGCCATGTTAGCGGGAGAAAGCTCCTACAATGAGCAGTTCTTC	CASGLAMLAGESSYNEQFF
TRBV7-2	many	TRBJ2-1	TRBD2	TGTGCCAGCAGCCAGAGGGTGGCGGGGAGGGTTAACAATGAGCAGTTCTTC	CASSQRVAGRVNNEQFF
TRBV28	many	TRBJ2-5	TRBD1	TGTGCCAGCAGTTTACAGGGGGCTGGAGAGACCCAGTACTTC	CASSLQGAGETQYF